A selection of T cell receptor beta chains follows, all from one sample in a study of naive CD8 T cells in extremely preterm neonates. Sequencing used immunoSEQ multiplex PCR; TCRdb keeps in-frame clones, though not all of them. Of about 5,000 clones detected, roughly 96% appear once; the ten largest clones hold 0.55% to 0.75%. Sequenced: naive CD8+ T cells from cord blood. These receptors were collected from a boy who was born preterm. CDR3s include the opening cysteine and the closing phenylalanine or tryptophan. Each record gives: V gene, J gene, clone size, D gene, CDR3 DNA, CDR3 protein. The D gene is left open where the match is weak. Size tells how often a clone was seen (once, few, many) or the class of an expanded clone, and some rows leave it out.

>TRBV21-1|TRBJ2-3|.|.
TGTGCCAGCGAACTAGCGGGCACAGATACGCAGTATTTT
CASELAGTDTQYF
>TRBV10-3|TRBJ2-1|once|.
TGTGCCATCAGTGGCGGGAACAATGAGCAGTTCTTC
CAISGGNNEQFF
>TRBV6-6|TRBJ2-7|once|TRBD1
TGTGCCAGCAGTTACCTCACAGGGGGCTACGAGCAGTACTTC
CASSYLTGGYEQYF
>TRBV21-1|TRBJ2-4|.|.
TGTGCCAGCAGCAATAGCGGGAGGGCCAAAAACATTCAGTACTTC
CASSNSGRAKNIQYF
>TRBV4-1|TRBJ2-3|.|.
TGCGCCAGCAGCCAAGATCCCCTGCAGGGTGCAGATACGCAGTATTTT
CASSQDPLQGADTQYF
>TRBV28|TRBJ1-2|.|TRBD1
TGTGCCAGCAGTTTTCCCTACAGGGGTGGCTACACCTTC
CASSFPYRGGYTF
>TRBV7-9|TRBJ2-7|.|.
TGTGCCAGCAGCTCCGGGCTTCCCTACGAGCAGTACTTC
CASSSGLPYEQYF
>TRBV7-2|TRBJ2-7|.|TRBD1
TGTGCCAGCAGCTTAGCGCACAGGGGCGAGCAGTACTTC
CASSLAHRGEQYF
>TRBV15|TRBJ1-2|.|TRBD1
TGTGCCACCAGCAGAGAAGGACAGGGTGGCTACACCTTC
CATSREGQGGYTF
>TRBV25-1|TRBJ1-5|.|.
TGTGCCAGCAGTGAACAGGGCAATCAGCCCCAGCATTTT
CASSEQGNQPQHF
>TRBV28|TRBJ2-7|.|TRBD2
TGTGCCAGCAGTCCCGGACTAGCGGGAGGGAGGTACGAGCAGTACTTC
CASSPGLAGGRYEQYF
>TRBV4-3|TRBJ2-2|.|TRBD2
TGCGCCAGCAGCCAAGATACTAGCGGCGGGGAGCTGTTTTTT
CASSQDTSGGELFF
>TRBV28|TRBJ1-2|.|.
TGTGCCAGCAGACAATATGGCTACACCTTC
CASRQYGYTF
>TRBV6-5|TRBJ2-3|.|.
TGTGCCAGCAGTTACCGGGACACAGATACGCAGTATTTT
CASSYRDTDTQYF
>TRBV28|TRBJ2-7|.|TRBD2
TGTGCCAGCAGTCAACTAGCGGGTGGGAGCTCCTACGAGCAGTACTTC
CASSQLAGGSSYEQYF
>TRBV7-9|TRBJ1-1|.|.
TGTGCCAGCAGCTTAGTTGGGGCGAACACTGAAGCTTTCTTT
CASSLVGANTEAFF
>TRBV19|TRBJ2-2|.|TRBD2
TGTGCCAGTAGTATAGTGATAGCGGGAGCCGGGGAGCTGTTTTTT
CASSIVIAGAGELFF
>TRBV6-1|TRBJ1-2|.|.
TGTGCCAGCAGTGAAGACAGGGGCTACACCTTC
CASSEDRGYTF
>TRBV7-9|TRBJ2-7|.|TRBD1
TGTGCCAGCAGCCCCGGGACAGGGGGTTACGAGCAGTACTTC
CASSPGTGGYEQYF
>TRBV18|TRBJ2-7|.|.
TGTGCCAGCTCACCAAACCGGGCAAGGGGTGACTACGAGCAGTACTTC
CASSPNRARGDYEQYF
>TRBV27|TRBJ1-2|.|.
TGTGCCAGCAGTTTGGGACAAAATAACTATGGCTACACCTTC
CASSLGQNNYGYTF
>TRBV2|TRBJ2-7|.|TRBD1
TGTGCCAGCAGTAAGGACAGGGGGCGCTACGAGCAGTACTTC
CASSKDRGRYEQYF
>TRBV4-1|TRBJ2-7|.|TRBD1
TGCGCCAGCAGCCAAGTAGGGGACAGCTCCTACGAGCAGTACTTC
CASSQVGDSSYEQYF
>TRBV19|TRBJ1-1|.|TRBD1
TGTGCCAGTAGTATAGATCCGGACAGGGTAACTGTGAACACTGAAGCTTTCTTT
CASSIDPDRVTVNTEAFF
>TRBV14|TRBJ2-3|.|.
TGTGCCAGCAGCCAAGGGACTAGCACAGATACGCAGTATTTT
CASSQGTSTDTQYF
>TRBV27|TRBJ2-1|.|TRBD1
TGTGCCAGCAGTGGTACAGGGGGTGAGCAGTTCTTC
CASSGTGGEQFF
>TRBV7-3|TRBJ2-1|.|TRBD1
TGTGCCAGCAGCCAGACGGGGACAGGGGGCAATGAGCAGTTCTTC
CASSQTGTGGNEQFF
>TRBV4-1|TRBJ2-3|.|.
TGCGCCAGCAGCCAAGCGGGAGCAGATACGCAGTATTTT
CASSQAGADTQYF
>TRBV4-1|TRBJ2-7|.|.
TGCGCCAGCAGCCAAGAGGTGGGCGGATTTTCCTACGAGCAGTACTTC
CASSQEVGGFSYEQYF
>TRBV9|TRBJ2-5|.|TRBD2
TGTGCCAGCAGCGTCCTAGCGGGAGTAGAGACCCAGTACTTC
CASSVLAGVETQYF
>TRBV6-6|TRBJ2-7|.|TRBD1
TGTGCCAGCAGTTACACAGGGGCCTACGAGCAGTACTTC
CASSYTGAYEQYF
>TRBV6-1|TRBJ1-5|once|.
TGTGCCAGCAGTGAAAGGGATAATAGCAATCAGCCCCAGCATTTT
CASSERDNSNQPQHF
>TRBV10-1|TRBJ2-7|.|.
TGCGCCAGCAGTGACAGCTCCTACGAGCAGTACTTC
CASSDSSYEQYF
>TRBV19|TRBJ1-1|.|.
TGTGCCAGTAGTATCGGGCAGGCGAACACTGAAGCTTTCTTT
CASSIGQANTEAFF
>TRBV5-7|TRBJ2-7|once|.
TGTGCCAGCAGCGAGGGGACCTACGAGCAGTACTTC
CASSEGTYEQYF
>TRBV2|TRBJ2-3|.|TRBD2
TGTGCCAGCAGTGAACTAGCGGGAGTCATAGATACGCAGTATTTT
CASSELAGVIDTQYF
>TRBV6-5|TRBJ1-5|.|.
TGTGCCAGCAGCCTAGACGGATTCAATCAGCCCCAGCATTTT
CASSLDGFNQPQHF
>TRBV9|TRBJ1-3|.|.
TGTGCCAGCAGCCCCTGGGCCGAGAGCTCTGGAAACACCATATATTTT
CASSPWAESSGNTIYF
>TRBV19|TRBJ1-4|.|TRBD1
TGTGCCAGTAGGACAGGGGATGAAAAACTGTTTTTT
CASRTGDEKLFF
>TRBV9|TRBJ2-2|.|TRBD2
TGTGCCAGCAGCGGGACTAGCGGGAACACCGGGGAGCTGTTTTTT
CASSGTSGNTGELFF
>TRBV9|TRBJ2-7|.|TRBD1
TGTGCCAGCAGCCGGACAGGGGAGGGTTCCTACGAGCAGTACTTC
CASSRTGEGSYEQYF
>TRBV5-6|TRBJ1-1|.|TRBD1
TGTGCCAGCAGCTTGGGGACAGGGAACACTGAAGCTTTCTTT
CASSLGTGNTEAFF
>TRBV23-1|TRBJ1-4|.|TRBD1
TGCGCCAGCAGTCCGACAGGGGGCGATGAAAAACTGTTTTTT
CASSPTGGDEKLFF
>TRBV13|TRBJ2-7|.|.
TGTGCCAGCAGCTTAACCGGCGGTCCCTACGAGCAGTACTTC
CASSLTGGPYEQYF
>TRBV6-5|TRBJ2-3|once|.
TGTGCCAGCAGTTACTCTACGGGCACAGATACGCAGTATTTT
CASSYSTGTDTQYF
>TRBV27|TRBJ1-2|.|TRBD1
TGTGCCAGCAGTCTAGGACAGGGTTGGGATGGCTACACCTTC
CASSLGQGWDGYTF
>TRBV19|TRBJ2-1|.|TRBD2
TGTGCCAGTAGTTTTACCGGGACTAGCTCCTACAATGAGCAGTTCTTC
CASSFTGTSSYNEQFF
>TRBV6-6|TRBJ1-2|.|TRBD1
TGTGCCAGCAGTCACCGGGACAGGAGAGGCTATGGCTACACCTTC
CASSHRDRRGYGYTF
>TRBV27|TRBJ2-3|.|TRBD2
TGTGCCAGCAGTTTACTAGCGGGAGGGCCAGATACGCAGTATTTT
CASSLLAGGPDTQYF